This TCR beta chain comes out of a study of shared clonotypes between healthy human individuals. Overall study: A couple of women and a few men aged 18 to 49 served as donors.

CD45RO-negative, CCR7-selected cells formed the naive CD8 fraction, which excluded terminally differentiated effector memory CD45RA+ cells. Regarding this clone: Antigen specificity is unknown.

The V segment lost 3 bases and the J segment 6 bases; nucleotides outside the gene matches: 4. CDR1 is MNHEY, CDR2 SMNVEV, per germline (reference sequence). CDR3 size: 15 residues. Produced via immunoSEQ multiplex PCR; TCRdb's table is partial and in-frame only. The sample has about 2 million clones, about 95% seen once. Study conclusions and caveats: Generation of non-shared clonotypes was less probable than generation of clonotypes shared by all four donors.

The sample consisted of naive CD8+ T cells sorted from blood. This receptor was obtained from a man aged 18-30 years in good health. The chain joins TRBV27 to TRBJ1-6; TRBD1 agrees at 8 bases. CDR3 protein: CASSFGTGANSPLHF. The CDR3, as DNA: TGTGCCAGCAGTTTTGGGACAGGCGCTAATTCACCCCTCCACTTT.